The 5 T cell receptor beta chains reported below all come from one sample, sequenced in a study of blood T cell repertoires in COVID-19. This table comes from immunoSEQ multiplex PCR, and its TCRdb copy is limited to in-frame clones, with some not included. The sample includes 200,000 to 300,000 clones, roughly 82% seen only once; the top ten take about 2.1%. The sequencing input was peripheral blood. These receptor sequences come from a man aged 35-49 years who had recovered from COVID-19.

The V call is TRBV11-2, the J call TRBJ2-7, with 7 bases identical to TRBD1. CDR3 length equals 14 residues. The ends lost 1 base at V and 0 bases at J; junction bases unmatched: 0. Germline CDR1 and CDR2: SGHAT and FQNNGV. The chain's CDR3 is CASSLGDSSYEQYF. The CDR3 DNA reads TGTGCCAGCAGCTTAGGGGACAGCTCCTACGAGCAGTACTTC.

V gene TRBV4-2 combines with J gene TRBJ2-3, with TRBD2 identical over 10 bases. The V gene end was trimmed by 1 base and the J gene end by 0 bases; junction bases not matched to a gene: 10. Germline loops: CDR1 LGHNA, CDR2 YNFKEQ. This CDR3 has 19 residues. The CDR3 coding sequence is TGTGCCAGCAGCCAAGTGTATAGCGGGAGGCATTCTAGCACAGATACGCAGTATTTT. Translating it yields CASSQVYSGRHSSTDTQYF.

J is TRBJ1-2 and V is TRBV5-1; TRBD1 matches 8 bases. Trimming at V came to 3 bases and at J to 3 bases, leaving 13 bases not matched to a gene. The CDR3 has 17 residues. The germline CDR1 and CDR2 sequences are SGHRS and YFSETQ. The CDR3 loop is CASSSTTGGYLDYGYTF. The CDR3 region has the DNA TGCGCCAGCAGCTCCACCACAGGGGGATACCTAGACTATGGCTACACCTTC.

The chain couples TRBV4-3 to TRBJ2-1, with D unresolved. Per the germline V gene, CDR1 is LGHNA and CDR2 is YSLEER. The V end lost 0 bases, the J end lost 1 base, and 7 bases lay between the germline ends. The length of the CDR3 is 15 residues. CDR3 sequence (DNA): TGCGCCAGCAGCCAAGATATTTCTTCCTACAATGAGCAGTTCTTC. Translation gives CASSQDISSYNEQFF.

This chain uses TRBV6-2 or TRBV6-3 with TRBJ1-2; D is unclear. This CDR3 has 15 residues. CDR1 and CDR2 (germline): MNHEY, SVGEGT. Trimming stripped 2 bases from V and 0 bases from J, with 10 bases between. In nucleotides, the CDR3 is TGTGCCAGCAGTTACCGGTCCGATGCTAACTATGGCTACACCTTC. It codes for CASSYRSDANYGYTF.